A single sample gave rise to the 5 T cell receptor beta chains below, sequenced in a study of T cell responses to AZD1222 COVID-19 vaccine. Here immunoSEQ multiplex PCR was the method, and the copy in TCRdb shows in-frame clones only, minus some. Counted here are 200,000 or so clones, around 93% occurring once; the ten biggest clones make up roughly 1%. Sequenced material: peripheral blood, taken 28 days after the second AZD1222 dose. The receptors originated from an adult who received the AZD1222 COVID-19 vaccine.

The chain couples TRBV2 to TRBJ2-2, with D possibly called TRBD1 or TRBD2 (5 bases each). The CDR3 runs 16 residues. Germline CDR1 and CDR2: SNHLY and FYNNEI. Trimming removed 4 bases at V and 1 base at J, with 13 bases between. The CDR3 is CASSVEGPWNTGELFF. As DNA, the CDR3 is TGTGCCAGCAGTGTCGAGGGGCCCTGGAACACCGGGGAGCTGTTTTTT.

The V call is TRBV6-1, the J call TRBJ2-5; 14 bases match TRBD2. Looked up from germline, CDR1 is MNHNS and CDR2 is SASEGT. This CDR3 has 16 amino acids. Trimming removed 4 bases from V and 5 bases from J; junction bases left unmatched: 6. The CDR3 region is CASSAGRTSGGETQYF. CDR3 nucleotide sequence: TGTGCCAGCAGTGCGGGAAGGACTAGCGGGGGGGAGACCCAGTACTTC.

The V gene is TRBV11-3, the J gene TRBJ1-2; D ambiguous. The V end lost 2 bases, the J end lost 5 bases, and 15 bases lay between the germline ends. Per the germline V gene, CDR1 is SGHNT and CDR2 is YENEEA. The CDR3 loop spans 15 amino acids. The CDR3, as DNA: TGTGCCAGCAGCTTAACCCTTCGACTGAAGTATGGCTACACCTTC. Translated: CASSLTLRLKYGYTF.

This clone is a singleton in its sample. The chain employs TRBV30 and TRBJ1-2; no clear D gene. Germline lookup yields CDR1 GTSNPN and CDR2 SVGIG (reference sequence). The CDR3 is 16 amino acids. V lost 4 bases and J lost 0, with 18 bases in between. CDR3 nucleotides: TGTGCCTGGAACTCGGGAAGCCGTCTAGCTAACTATGGCTACACCTTC. It encodes CAWNSGSRLANYGYTF.

The gene calls are TRBV7-3 and TRBJ1-1; D is undetermined. The germline V and J ends were trimmed by 1 base and 2 bases, with 8 bases remaining between them. The CDR3 extends over 14 amino acids. From germline, CDR1 is SGHTA and CDR2 FQGTGA. The CDR3 DNA is TGTGCCAGCAGCTTAATGGGGTCCAACACTGAAGCTTTCTTT. Its translation is CASSLMGSNTEAFF.